The source of this T cell receptor beta chain is a study of identical twins. Points from the study as a whole: Cross-sectional statistics underpinned the conclusions; the same donors were not followed. Out-of-frame alpha sequences shared between twins exhibited an excess of low generation probability. Twins shared beta out-of-frame sequences in excess, but this excess was weaker.

Each CDR3 protein is one row after TCRdb ran MiXCR on the 5' RACE reads. There are a few hundred thousand distinct CDR3 sequences in the sample; approximately 8.6% occur only once, and roughly 3% lies in the top ten. This clonotype has only a few counts. Its matching antigen is unknown. Germline CDR1 and CDR2: MDHEN and SYDVKM. Trimming removed 6 bases from V and 0 bases from J, with 8 bases in between. The CDR3 covers 13 residues. The same specimen was also included in a second study, on yellow fever vaccine responses in identical twins.

This clonotype was obtained from a woman younger than 35 in good health. This chain connects TRBV28 to TRBJ2-5, with D possibly called TRBD1 or TRBD2 (5 bases each). Sequencing was performed on CD8+ T cells sorted from blood. CDR3 bases: TGTGCCAGCAGGGGGGAAAACCAAGAGACCCAGTACTTC. This translates into CASRGENQETQYF.